Listed here is a single T cell receptor (beta chain). Its antigen is as yet unknown. Germline values: CDR1 SQVTM, CDR2 ANQGSEA. CDR3 size: 13 residues. The V end was cut by 2 bases, the J end by 7 bases, with 12 bases between. The data stem from a study of T-cell memory formation after mild COVID-19. General study results and limits: Contracting clones from day 15 to 85 had balanced CD4/CD8; later expanders favoured CD4+. Clones that contracted clustered mainly in CM and EM if CD4+ and in EMRA if CD8+.

TCRdb re-called the 5' RACE reads through MiXCR, storing one row per CDR3 protein. The sample contains roughly 400,000 distinct CDR3 sequences, 15% to 20% of which appear only once. The clonotype originates from a man aged 18-30 years who had mild COVID-19 (a few samples of this study predate the infection). Cell type and time point are not known. The V call is TRBV29-1, the J call TRBJ1-5; D is possibly TRBD1 (5 bases). Specimen: PBMCs or a T cell subset sorted from them (not recorded which). The CDR3, as DNA: TGCAGCGTTGAACAGGGTCCTGGCCAGCCCCAGCATTTT. Translation gives CSVEQGPGQPQHF.